These 14 T cell receptor beta chains share one sample of origin, sequenced in a study of cytomegalovirus exposure and HLA in healthy donors (dated 2017 in TCRdb). The protocol used for the library was the immunoSEQ multiplex PCR assay. In TCRdb, the immuneACCESS table is reduced to in-frame sequences with V and J assigned. These tables do not hold every clone; where another copy was compared, an unresolved V gene accounts for under half, and the others remain unexplained. The sample includes about 38,000 clones, with 90% to 95% observed a single time. 3.3% of the sample goes to the ten largest clones. The sample was PBMCs. These receptors came from a man aged 18-30 years in good health and CMV-seronegative.

The chain joins TRBV6-1 to TRBJ2-1, with TRBD2 matching over 10 bases. The V gene end was trimmed by 3 bases and the J gene end by 0 bases; junction bases not matched to a gene: 5. This CDR3 region has 17 residues. Germline V gene lookup returns CDR1 MNHNS and CDR2 SASEGT. CDR3 residues: CASSDLAGASSYNEQFF. The CDR3 DNA reads as TGTGCCAGCAGTGACCTAGCGGGGGCCAGCTCCTACAATGAGCAGTTCTTC.

This clone was picked up one time. The chain recombines TRBV30 with TRBJ1-2; the D is unclear. CDR3 length: 12 residues. V lost 3 bases, J lost 3 bases, and 8 bases lay in between. Germline-derived CDR1 and CDR2 are GTSNPN and SVGIG (reference sequence). The CDR3 protein is CAWRSRDYGYTF. CDR3 nucleotides: TGTGCCTGGAGGTCGAGGGACTATGGCTACACCTTC.

This clone was counted a single time. V is TRBV7-8 and J is TRBJ2-2, with 9 nucleotides matching TRBD1. V shed 2 bases, J shed 7 bases, and the junction held 11 bases outside the gene matches. Germline V gives CDR1 SGHVS, CDR2 FQNEAQ. The CDR3 runs 17 residues. CDR3 nucleotide sequence: TGTGCCAGCAGCTTAAGGAGCCCGGGACAGGGTGGCGGGGAGCTGTTTTTT. Its translation: CASSLRSPGQGGGELFF.

The sample holds a few counts of this clone. The V call is TRBV11-1, the J call TRBJ2-2, with no clear D. The germline V and J ends were trimmed by 2 bases and 6 bases, with 13 bases remaining between them. Germline-derived CDR1 and CDR2 are SGHAT and FQDESV (reference sequence). The CDR3 sequence is 15 residues long. CDR3: CASSLSTATAGELFF. In DNA form, the CDR3 reads TGTGCCAGCAGCTTATCCACGGCCACAGCCGGGGAGCTGTTTTTT. The complete variable domain, with remaining parts taken from reference TRBV11-1 and TRBJ2-2, reads EAEVAQSPRYKITEKSQAVAFWCDPISGHATLYWYRQILGQGPELLVQFQDESVVDDSQLPKDRFSAERLKGVDSTLKIQPAELGDSAMYLCASSLSTATAGELFFGEGSRLTVL.

The chain combines TRBV18 with TRBJ2-7; 11 nucleotides agree with TRBD2. The germline V gene encodes CDR1 KGHSH and CDR2 LQKENI. With 2 bases clipped from V and 1 base from J, the junction kept 4 bases outside the gene matches. This CDR3 has 16 residues. In DNA form, the CDR3 reads TGTGCCAGCTCACCAAGACTAGCGGGGTCATCCTACGAGCAGTACTTC. Encoded protein: CASSPRLAGSSYEQYF.

This clone occurred once. The chain is built from TRBV2 and TRBJ2-1, with 7 nucleotides matching TRBD2. The CDR3 is made up of 12 amino acids. CDR1 SNHLY and CDR2 FYNNEI come from the germline V gene. V lost 7 bases, J lost 8 bases, and 5 bases stayed unmatched. The CDR3 sequence is CASIIAGDEQFF. In DNA form, the CDR3 reads TGTGCCAGCATAATAGCGGGTGATGAGCAGTTCTTC.

The chain has TRBV5-1 and TRBJ2-7; 9 nucleotides line up with TRBD1. The CDR3 covers 14 residues. Germline CDR1 reads SGHRS; CDR2 reads YFSETQ. Losses at the gene ends were 4 bases for V and 2 bases for J; bases not matched to a gene: 4. CDR3 sequence reads: CASSHRDRAYEQYF. For the CDR3, the DNA is TGCGCCAGCAGCCATCGGGACAGGGCCTACGAGCAGTACTTC. Using reference TRBV5-1 and TRBJ2-7 for the parts outside the CDR3, the full variable domain is KAGVTQTPRYLIKTRGQQVTLSCSPISGHRSVSWYQQTPGQGLQFLFEYFSETQRNKGNFPGRFSGRQFSNSRSEMNVSTLELGDSALYLCASSHRDRAYEQYFGPGTRLTVT.

This clone was observed once. This sequence joins TRBV5-1 and TRBJ1-1; D is possibly TRBD1 (6 bases). The germline CDR1 and CDR2 sequences are SGHRS and YFSETQ. Trimming removed 1 base from V and 6 bases from J, with 16 bases in between. This CDR3 is built from 15 residues. Here the CDR3 DNA reads TGCGCCAGCAGCTTGAGGGGGTCGGGGGGGGCTGAAGCTTTCTTT. As protein: CASSLRGSGGAEAFF.

This chain connects TRBV5-4 to TRBJ1-1; a weak D match, TRBD1 (6 bases). V lost 6 bases and J lost 4, with 22 bases in between. Germline CDR1 and CDR2: SGHNT and YYREEE (reference sequence). The CDR3 runs 16 residues. CDR3 loop: CASNIGGAGSTTEAFF. The CDR3 DNA is TGTGCCAGCAACATTGGGGGGGCAGGATCAACCACTGAAGCTTTCTTT.

V and J are TRBV5-1 and TRBJ2-1; tentatively, D is TRBD1 (6 bases). This CDR3 is 15 amino acids long. V was trimmed by 1 base and J by 0 bases, leaving 8 bases between them. Looked up from germline, CDR1 is SGHRS and CDR2 is YFSETQ. This CDR3 is CASSLRGSSYNEQFF. In DNA, the CDR3 is TGCGCCAGCAGCTTGAGGGGGAGCTCCTACAATGAGCAGTTCTTC.

The rearrangement joins TRBV5-4 to TRBJ2-5, with 13 bases lining up with TRBD2. The CDR3 is made up of 19 amino acids. Trimming cost V 4 bases and J 5 bases; bases outside gene matches: 17. CDR1 and CDR2 from the germline V gene are SGHNT and YYREEE (reference sequence). Here the CDR3 reads CASSQHTGTSGTIFETQYF. DNA of the CDR3: TGTGCCAGCAGCCAACATACCGGGACTAGCGGGACCATATTCGAGACCCAGTACTTC.

In this sample, this clone turned up a few times. This chain's CDR3 is CASTETSGSTGELFF. As DNA, the CDR3 is TGTGCCAGCACCGAGACTAGCGGGTCCACCGGGGAGCTGTTTTTT. The chain combines TRBV6-6 with TRBJ2-2; TRBD2 matches at 10 bases. Germline V CDR1 and CDR2: MNHNY, SVGAGI (reference sequence). V lost 7 bases and J lost 4; bases outside the gene matches: 6. CDR3 length equals 15 residues.

The J gene is TRBJ2-1, the V gene TRBV7-3; 11 bases fit TRBD2. The germline V gene encodes CDR1 SGHTA and CDR2 FQGTGA. The ends lost 5 bases at V and 4 bases at J; junction bases unmatched: 4. CDR3 length: 15 amino acids. CDR3 region: CASSVSGRVYNEQFF. The CDR3, as DNA: TGTGCCAGCAGCGTTAGCGGGAGGGTATACAATGAGCAGTTCTTC. Full variable domain (missing parts from reference TRBV7-3 and TRBJ2-1): GAGVSQTPSNKVTEKGKYVELRCDPISGHTALYWYRQSLGQGPEFLIYFQGTGAADDSGLPNDRFFAVRPEGSVSTLKIQRTERGDSAVYLCASSVSGRVYNEQFFGPGTRLTVL.

The gene calls are TRBV14 and TRBJ1-1, with D possibly being TRBD1 (6 bases). V lost 2 bases to trimming and J lost 6 bases, with 22 bases between them. Looked up from germline, CDR1 is SGHDN and CDR2 is FVKESK. This CDR3 is 17 amino acids long. The DNA of the CDR3 is TGTGCCAGCAGCCAACGTCTCGGGGGGCGGATTTCATCTGAAGCTTTCTTT. It encodes CASSQRLGGRISSEAFF.